Below are 31 T cell receptor beta chains sequenced from a single sample in a study of T cells after yellow fever vaccination. TCRdb processed the 5' RACE reads anew with MiXCR; each CDR3 protein has one entry. The sample holds a few hundred thousand distinct CDR3 sequences, around 12% seen once. The sequences come from CD4+ T cells sorted from PBMCs, collected 15 days after the yellow fever booster vaccination. Receptors were obtained from a man between 18 and 29 years old who received the YFV17D yellow fever vaccine.

This sequence joins TRBV5-5 and TRBJ2-3; a possible D gene is TRBD2 (5 bases). V was trimmed by 6 bases and J by 1 base, leaving 9 bases between them. Looked up from germline, CDR1 is SGHKS and CDR2 is YYEKEE (reference sequence). The CDR3 consists of 13 residues. The CDR3, as DNA: TGTGCCAGCACCCTTAGCGGCACAGATACGCAGTATTTT. This codes for CASTLSGTDTQYF.

The chain recombines TRBV11-1 with TRBJ2-5; 7 nucleotides match TRBD2. The CDR3 spans 15 residues. The V gene end was trimmed by 5 bases and the J gene end by 6 bases; junction bases not matched to a gene: 12. Germline V lookup: CDR1 SGHAT, CDR2 FQDESV (reference sequence). The CDR3: CASSPGDYRGKTQYF. For the CDR3, the DNA is TGTGCCAGCAGCCCGGGGGACTACCGAGGGAAGACCCAGTACTTC.

The chain has TRBV7-3 and TRBJ1-5, with TRBD1 matching over 9 bases. Germline V gene sequence: CDR1 SGHTA, CDR2 FQGTGA. The V segment lost 6 bases and the J segment 2 bases; nucleotides outside the gene matches: 8. This CDR3 has 16 amino acids. The CDR3 DNA reads as TGTGCCAGCAGATACAGGGGGCGAGACGGCAATCAGCCCCAGCATTTT. It codes for CASRYRGRDGNQPQHF.

This clonotype came up a few times. This chain uses TRBV6-5 with TRBJ2-7; D is perhaps TRBD1 (7 bases). Trimming cost V 6 bases and J 3 bases, with 15 bases left between them. Germline V CDR1 and CDR2: MNHEY, SVGAGI. The CDR3 runs to 14 residues. CDR3 loop: CASSRGQEGYEQYV. CDR3 sequence (DNA): TGTGCCAGCAGCCGCGGACAGGAGGGCTACGAGCAGTACGTC.

The rearrangement uses TRBV5-1 and TRBJ2-3; D tentatively reads TRBD1 or TRBD2 (6 bases each). This CDR3 has 14 amino acids. From germline, CDR1 is SGHRS and CDR2 YFSETQ. The ends were cut back, 3 bases at V and 4 bases at J, with 12 bases in the middle. In nucleotides, the CDR3 is TGCGCCAGCAGCTCCGTTGGGGGGCCAGATACGCAGTATTTT. Protein: CASSSVGGPDTQYF.

This clonotype was found a few times. The rearrangement joins TRBV28 to TRBJ2-5, with D hard to call. Trimming left V 8 bases short and J 1 base short, with 11 bases between. The CDR3 has 13 amino acids. Per the germline V gene, CDR1 is MDHEN and CDR2 is SYDVKM. The CDR3: CASGRTVQETQYF. The CDR3 DNA follows: TGTGCCAGCGGACGTACCGTCCAAGAGACCCAGTACTTC.

This clonotype was found a few times. The CDR3 loop reads CASSVVGGADTDTQYF. The CDR3 DNA follows: TGTGCCAGCAGTGTCGTGGGCGGGGCCGACACAGATACGCAGTATTTT. The chain links TRBV2 to TRBJ2-3; maybe TRBD2 (6 bases). Germline V CDR1 and CDR2: SNHLY, FYNNEI. V was cut by 4 bases and J by 2 bases, with 16 bases left in between. This CDR3 has 16 amino acids.

The gene calls are TRBV7-2 and TRBJ1-5; tentatively, D is TRBD1 (5 bases). The germline CDR1 and CDR2 sequences are SGHTA and FQGNSA. The length of the CDR3 is 14 residues. Deletions cut 1 base from V and 6 bases from J, with 10 bases between. CDR3 sequence: CASSLDLGVQPQHF. The CDR3 DNA sequence: TGTGCCAGCAGCTTAGATCTGGGGGTTCAGCCCCAGCATTTT.

This clonotype was detected only a few times. The V gene is TRBV11-2, the J gene TRBJ1-2; D might be TRBD1 (6 bases). The CDR3 runs to 16 residues. Germline V gene data show CDR1 as SGHAT and CDR2 as FQNNGV. Trimming removed 3 bases at V and 6 bases at J, with 20 bases between. As DNA, the CDR3 is TGTGCCAGCAGCTTGGGTTTGGGGGCCCCCTTCGATGGCTACACCTTC. This translates into CASSLGLGAPFDGYTF.

V gene TRBV5-4 combines with J gene TRBJ2-5; unclear D gene. Germline V CDR1 and CDR2: SGHNT, YYREEE (reference sequence). V lost 2 bases to trimming and J lost 3 bases, with 8 bases between them. The CDR3 spans 13 residues. Here the CDR3 DNA reads TGTGCCAGCAGCTTAAAGCAGAAAGAGACCCAGTACTTC. Its protein is CASSLKQKETQYF.

This clonotype was found a few times. The J gene is TRBJ2-7, the V gene TRBV5-1; D may be TRBD2 (5 bases). This CDR3 has 15 residues. V shed 4 bases and J shed 0 bases, with 14 bases lying between them. In germline, CDR1 is SGHRS, CDR2 YFSETQ. CDR3 nucleotide sequence: TGCGCCAGCAGCCCGGGGATTGGGAGCTCCTACGAGCAGTACTTC. Its translation: CASSPGIGSSYEQYF. The full variable domain, with the rest looked up from reference TRBV5-1 and TRBJ2-7, is KAGVTQTPRYLIKTRGQQVTLSCSPISGHRSVSWYQQTPGQGLQFLFEYFSETQRNKGNFPGRFSGRQFSNSRSEMNVSTLELGDSALYLCASSPGIGSSYEQYFGPGTRLTVT.

This clonotype showed up many times. The chain employs TRBV7-7 and TRBJ2-7, with D unclear. CDR3 size: 11 residues. CDR1 SSHAT and CDR2 FNYEAQ come from the germline V gene (reference sequence). V lost 3 bases, J lost 5 bases, and 5 bases lay in between. CDR3 coding DNA: TGTGCCAGCAGCTTGGTGCACGAGCAGTACTTC. Its translation: CASSLVHEQYF.

This clonotype has more than one count but fewer than ten. The chain joins TRBV20-1 to TRBJ2-2; weak D call: TRBD1 (5 bases). Trimming removed 8 bases from V and 4 bases from J, with 14 bases in between. Germline assignment: CDR1 DFQATT and CDR2 SNEGSKA (reference sequence). This CDR3 has 13 residues. The CDR3 nucleotides read TGCAGTTTCCAGGGTAGTGCCACCGGGGAGCTGTTTTTT. It codes for CSFQGSATGELFF.

V usage is TRBV5-1 and J usage is TRBJ1-1; TRBD1 agrees at 7 bases. Germline V gene lookup returns CDR1 SGHRS and CDR2 YFSETQ. This CDR3 spans 14 amino acids. V shed 4 bases, J shed 4 bases, and the junction held 7 bases outside the gene matches. CDR3 region: CASSATTGTTEAFF. Written as DNA, the CDR3 is TGCGCCAGCAGCGCCACGACAGGGACCACTGAAGCTTTCTTT.

This clonotype has only a few counts. The CDR3 is CASSLEGTSHNEQFF. Written as DNA, the CDR3 is TGTGCCAGCAGCTTGGAAGGGACTTCCCACAATGAGCAGTTCTTC. The gene calls are TRBV5-5 and TRBJ2-1; possible D gene TRBD2, 6 bases. CDR1 and CDR2 from the germline V gene are SGHKS and YYEKEE (reference sequence). The V and J ends lost 0 bases and 5 bases respectively, with 12 bases between them. The CDR3 is 15 residues long.

This clonotype has just a few counts. The gene calls are TRBV2 and TRBJ1-5; 10 bases are a match to TRBD1. The CDR3 is made up of 15 amino acids. With V trimmed by 0 bases and J by 7 bases, 3 bases remained unmatched. Germline assignment: CDR1 SNHLY and CDR2 FYNNEI. The CDR3 spells CASSEAWTGGQPQHF. DNA of the CDR3: TGTGCCAGCAGTGAAGCTTGGACAGGGGGACAGCCCCAGCATTTT.

The chain uses TRBV6-2 or TRBV6-3 and TRBJ2-1; 12 bases fit TRBD2. The CDR3 is 14 residues long. Germline V gene sequence: CDR1 MNHEY, CDR2 SVGEGT. With V trimmed by 2 bases and J by 7 bases, 0 bases remained unmatched. Here the CDR3 DNA reads TGTGCCAGCAGTTACGGGACTAGCGGGAATGAGCAGTTCTTC. It yields the protein CASSYGTSGNEQFF.

The chain employs TRBV9 and TRBJ1-3; tentatively, D is TRBD1 (5 bases). CDR3 length equals 15 residues. Trimming cost V 3 bases and J 0 bases, with 10 bases left between them. Looked up from germline, CDR1 is SGDLS and CDR2 is YYNGEE. The CDR3 sequence is CASSGHQGSGNTIYF. In DNA form, the CDR3 reads TGTGCCAGCAGCGGACACCAGGGCTCTGGAAACACCATATATTTT. Full variable domain (missing parts from reference TRBV9 and TRBJ1-3): DSGVTQTPKHLITATGQRVTLRCSPRSGDLSVYWYQQSLDQGLQFLIQYYNGEERAKGNILERFSAQQFPDLHSELNLSSLELGDSALYFCASSGHQGSGNTIYFGEGSWLTVV.

This clonotype turned up a few times. This sequence joins TRBV15 and TRBJ1-1, with D unclear. CDR1 is LNHNV, CDR2 YYDKDF, per germline (reference sequence). The CDR3 is 12 residues long. Between the trimmed V and J ends, which lost 1 base and 2 bases, there was a span of 2 bases. In DNA form, the CDR3 reads TGTGCCACCAGCAGAGGTAACACTGAAGCTTTCTTT. Its protein is CATSRGNTEAFF. The full variable domain, rest sourced from reference TRBV15 and TRBJ1-1, is DAMVIQNPRYQVTQFGKPVTLSCSQTLNHNVMYWYQQKSSQAPKLLFHYYDKDFNNEADTPDNFQSRRPNTSFCFLDIRSPGLGDTAMYLCATSRGNTEAFFGQGTRLTVV.

This clonotype has more than one count but fewer than ten. Its ends do not fully match the called genes, so a read error is possible. J is TRBJ1-5 and V is TRBV7-7, with unresolved D. The CDR3 contains 12 residues. Germline V gene data show CDR1 as SSHAT and CDR2 as FNYEAQ (reference sequence). Here the CDR3 reads CASSCDLLPQHF. Written as DNA, the CDR3 is TGTGCTAGCAGCTGTGACTTGCTGCCCCAGCATTTT.

This clonotype was observed many times. V usage is TRBV4-1 and J usage is TRBJ1-1; D unresolved. Germline CDR1 reads MGHRA; CDR2 reads YSYEKL. This CDR3 is built from 14 residues. V lost 6 bases, J lost 2 bases, and 13 bases lay in between. DNA for the CDR3: TGCGCCAGCAGGAGCCTCACACGCAACACTGAAGCTTTCTTT. It is translated as CASRSLTRNTEAFF.

This sequence joins TRBV7-9 and TRBJ1-5, with D hard to call. Trimming stripped 10 bases from V and 3 bases from J, with 10 bases between. This CDR3 region has 12 residues. CDR1 and CDR2 (germline): SEHNR, FQNEAQ (reference sequence). The CDR3 loop is CATGADNQPQHF. CDR3 coding DNA: TGTGCCACGGGAGCGGACAATCAGCCCCAGCATTTT.

J is TRBJ1-1 and V is TRBV28; maybe TRBD1 (6 bases). The CDR3 has 15 residues. CDR1 is MDHEN and CDR2 is SYDVKM in the germline V gene. The V and J ends lost 7 bases and 0 bases respectively, with 15 bases between them. CDR3: CASKIRGQMNTEAFF. CDR3 sequence (DNA): TGTGCCAGCAAAATCCGTGGACAGATGAACACTGAAGCTTTCTTT.

The chain joins TRBV3-1 to TRBJ2-7, with D tentatively TRBD2 (6 bases). There are 16 residues in the CDR3. V gave up 1 base and J gave up 0 bases, with 13 bases separating them. CDR1 LGHDT and CDR2 YNNKEL come from the germline V gene (reference sequence). The CDR3 protein is CASSQAAGRSSYEQYF. The CDR3 nucleotides read TGTGCCAGCAGCCAAGCGGCGGGGAGGAGCTCCTACGAGCAGTACTTC.

This chain connects TRBV18 to TRBJ2-5; D is uncertain. With 0 bases removed from V and 2 bases from J, the gap between germline ends came to 7 bases. Per the germline V gene, CDR1 is KGHSH and CDR2 is LQKENI. The CDR3 spans 14 residues. Written as DNA, the CDR3 is TGTGCCAGCTCACCACCCTATACTCAAGAGACCCAGTACTTC. Translated, it gives CASSPPYTQETQYF.

The rearrangement uses TRBV29-1 and TRBJ2-1; 12 bases are shared with TRBD1. Germline CDR1 SQVTM, CDR2 ANQGSEA. The ends lost 7 bases at V and 8 bases at J; junction bases unmatched: 12. CDR3 size: 15 residues. The CDR3 nucleotides are TGCAGCGCCCAGGCCGGGACAGGGGGCGGCGATGAGCAGTTCTTC. As protein: CSAQAGTGGGDEQFF.

The chain recombines TRBV20-1 with TRBJ2-7; no clear D. Trimming took 1 base from V and 2 from J, leaving 9 bases between them. The CDR3 contains 13 residues. Germline CDR1 is DFQATT and CDR2 is SNEGSKA (reference sequence). In DNA form, the CDR3 reads TGCAGTGCTAGAGCGGTCGCCCCCTACGAGCAGTACGTC. Protein product: CSARAVAPYEQYV.

The CDR3 DNA reads TGTGCCAGCAGCTTAGTGTGGGGTACGAAGACTGAAGCTTTCTTT. This sequence encodes CASSLVWGTKTEAFF. The chain joins TRBV7-2 to TRBJ1-1; no clear D. The CDR3 covers 15 residues. The V and J ends lost 1 base and 5 bases respectively, with 14 bases between them. From germline, CDR1 is SGHTA and CDR2 FQGNSA.

Many counts were recorded for this clonotype. V and J are TRBV3-1 and TRBJ1-2, with D possibly matching TRBD1 (5 bases). V dropped 0 bases and J dropped 8 bases, with 10 bases sitting between them. This CDR3 comprises 13 residues. The germline gives CDR1 LGHDT, CDR2 YNNKEL (reference sequence). The CDR3 loop reads CASSQEYRGGYTF. For the CDR3, the DNA is TGTGCCAGCAGCCAAGAATACCGGGGCGGCTACACCTTC.

The V and J genes are TRBV18 and TRBJ2-7; either TRBD1 or TRBD2 may supply D (7 bases each). This CDR3 spans 18 amino acids. CDR1 KGHSH and CDR2 LQKENI come from the germline V gene. Trimming cost V 1 base and J 3 bases, with 22 bases left between them. CDR3 region: CASSPRQGGPGGYYEQYV. CDR3 nucleotides: TGTGCCAGCTCACCACGACAGGGAGGGCCTGGGGGTTACTACGAGCAGTACGTC.

This clonotype was seen at least ten times. The V gene is TRBV5-1, the J gene TRBJ2-7; D possibly corresponds to TRBD1 (6 bases). Germline V gene data show CDR1 as SGHRS and CDR2 as YFSETQ. CDR3 size: 13 residues. Trimming took 4 bases from V and 6 from J, leaving 14 bases between them. The CDR3 region is CASSIQGLGEQYF. CDR3 DNA sequence: TGCGCCAGCAGCATACAGGGTTTGGGCGAGCAGTACTTC.